These T cell receptor beta chains were read from a single sample in a study of blood T cell repertoires in COVID-19. TCRdb's table, derived via immunoSEQ multiplex PCR, lists solely in-frame clones and lacks some. The profile shows around 310,000 clones, about 90% of them singletons. Material: PBMCs or T cells enriched from blood (not recorded which). The receptors originated from a woman in her thirties who had recovered from COVID-19. CDR3s include the opening cysteine and the closing phenylalanine or tryptophan. A D gene is named only where the DNA matches it firmly. The size entry is marked missing in some rows and otherwise reads once, few, many or a size class.

CASSKAQGSYYGYTF,TGTGCCAGCAGCAAAGCACAGGGGAGTTACTATGGCTACACCTTC,TRBV7-2,TRBD1,TRBJ1-2,-
CAWSASGSRTKTDQETQYF,TGTGCCTGGAGCGCCAGCGGGAGCAGGACTAAAACGGACCAAGAGACCCAGTACTTC,TRBV30,TRBD2,TRBJ2-5,-
CASSLGYEQPQHF,TGTGCCAGCAGTTTAGGGTACGAGCAGCCCCAGCATTTT,TRBV12-3/TRBV12-4,-,TRBJ1-5,-
CASSPLPGEAFF,TGTGCCAGCTCACCACTTCCTGGGGAGGCTTTCTTT,TRBV18,-,TRBJ1-1,-
CASGPTGSGNTIYF,TGTGCCAGCGGACCGACAGGCTCTGGAAACACCATATATTTT,TRBV7-6,-,TRBJ1-3,-
CASRMGGNQPQHF,TGTGCCAGCAGGATGGGGGGGAATCAGCCCCAGCATTTT,TRBV12-3/TRBV12-4,-,TRBJ1-5,-
CASSPDGGTAEAFF,TGTGCCAGCAGCCCCGACGGGGGAACGGCTGAAGCTTTCTTT,TRBV3-1/TRBV3-2,-,TRBJ1-1,once
CASRIWGLSGNTIYF,TGTGCCAGCAGGATCTGGGGACTTTCAGGAAACACCATATATTTT,TRBV5-6,-,TRBJ1-3,-
CASSLVGAGTGELFF,TGTGCCAGCAGTTTAGTGGGAGCGGGGACCGGGGAGCTGTTTTTT,TRBV28,TRBD2,TRBJ2-2,once
CAWSKGDILGYTF,TGTGCCTGGAGTAAGGGGGACATTTTAGGCTACACCTTC,TRBV30,-,TRBJ1-2,-
CASSQDKATSGLNEQFF,TGCGCCAGCAGCCAAGACAAGGCGACTAGCGGATTAAATGAGCAGTTCTTC,TRBV4-1,TRBD2,TRBJ2-1,-
CASSLDYRGPAIYF,TGTGCCAGCAGCTTAGACTACAGGGGGCCGGCCATATATTTT,TRBV7-2,TRBD1,TRBJ1-3,once
CASETGGGQPQHF,TGTGCCAGTGAGACAGGGGGCGGTCAGCCCCAGCATTTT,TRBV19,TRBD1,TRBJ1-5,-
CASSPPGQRSNEQFF,TGTGCCAGCAGTCCGCCGGGTCAGAGGTCCAATGAGCAGTTCTTC,TRBV7-9,-,TRBJ2-1,-
CATSGLAGVEQYF,TGTGCCACATCGGGACTAGCGGGAGTCGAGCAGTACTTC,TRBV10-3,TRBD2,TRBJ2-7,-
CASSLGGGEWETQYF,TGCGCCAGCAGCCTGGGTGGCGGGGAGTGGGAGACCCAGTACTTC,TRBV4-1,-,TRBJ2-5,-
CASSVTLTLTGELFF,TGTGCCAGCAGCGTGACACTTACATTGACCGGGGAGCTGTTTTTT,TRBV7-2,-,TRBJ2-2,-
CASSLMASGYEQYF,TGTGCCAGCAGTTTAATGGCTAGCGGGTACGAGCAGTACTTC,TRBV27,TRBD2,TRBJ2-7,-
CASFDSTRWDQPQHF,TGTGCCAGTTTCGACAGTACCCGGTGGGATCAGCCCCAGCATTTT,TRBV19,-,TRBJ1-5,-
CASSSVGTKKETQYF,TGTGCCAGCAGCTCCGTTGGGACTAAAAAAGAGACCCAGTACTTC,TRBV7-9,TRBD2,TRBJ2-5,-
CASSLPRFPEQYF,TGTGCCAGCAGCCTACCCCGCTTCCCCGAGCAGTACTTC,TRBV5-8,-,TRBJ2-7,-
CASSLGADPYNEQFF,TGTGCCAGCAGCTTAGGTGCGGATCCCTACAATGAGCAGTTCTTC,TRBV11-3,-,TRBJ2-1,-
CASSSGRVGISPLHF,TGTGCCAGCAGTTCGGGTCGGGTAGGAATTTCACCCCTCCACTTT,TRBV27,-,TRBJ1-6,-
CASSPTGGRGYEQYF,TGTGCCAGCTCACCCACGGGGGGAAGAGGCTACGAGCAGTACTTC,TRBV18,TRBD2,TRBJ2-7,-
CASSSPTGGADTQYF,TGTGCCAGCAGTTCCCCGACAGGGGGCGCAGATACGCAGTATTTT,TRBV27,TRBD1,TRBJ2-3,-
CASSAPVDRLNEKLFF,TGTGCCAGCTCGGCACCGGTCGACCGACTAAATGAAAAACTGTTTTTT,TRBV18,-,TRBJ1-4,few
CSVQTGVGQPQHF,TGCAGCGTTCAGACAGGGGTCGGTCAGCCCCAGCATTTT,TRBV29-1,TRBD1,TRBJ1-5,-